This TCR beta chain originates from a study of cytomegalovirus exposure and HLA in healthy donors. The CDR3 runs to 13 residues. V shed 4 bases, J shed 5 bases, and the junction held 1 base outside the gene matches. Germline-derived CDR1 and CDR2 are MGHRA and YSYEKL. The PCR employed 60 Vbeta primers together with 13 Jbeta primers. Assay used: immunoSEQ multiplex PCR; TCRdb lists only in-frame clones, some missing. The data contain about 160,000 clones, 80% to 90% of them singletons. The sample taken for sequencing was PBMCs. The sequence came from a young man in good health and CMV-seropositive. The chain has TRBV4-1 and TRBJ1-4, with 7 bases identical to TRBD1. The CDR3 bases are TGCGCCAGCAGCCTGACAGGGAATGAAAAACTGTTTTTT. This gives the protein CASSLTGNEKLFF.